A selection of T cell receptor beta chains follows, all from one sample in a study of OX40 agonist ivuxolimab in advanced cancers. Profiling relied on immunoSEQ multiplex PCR, and the TCRdb table lists in-frame clones only, not all of them. The sample holds tens of thousands of clones, 88% seen once. This specimen consisted of CD4+ or CD8+ T cells sorted from blood, obtained in a trial of the OX40 agonist ivuxolimab. The receptors were gathered from an adult with an advanced solid tumor such as melanoma, head and neck, liver or kidney cancer. CDR3s include the opening cysteine and the closing phenylalanine or tryptophan.

CDR3aa: CASSPGGALTDTQYF
v_gene: TRBV7-2

CDR3aa: CAPGELPANTGELFF
v_gene: TRBV7-9

CDR3aa: CASSPGPKETQYF
v_gene: TRBV18

CDR3aa: CASSLGRETEAFF
v_gene: TRBV7-8

CDR3aa: CASSLGVGDQPQHF
v_gene: TRBV7-9

CDR3aa: CASSSQGENTEAFF
v_gene: TRBV5-4

CDR3aa: CSVDNGGYTF
v_gene: TRBV29-1

CDR3aa: CASSQDLASGGRELFF
v_gene: TRBV4-2

CDR3aa: CASRILAGGSFYNEQFF
v_gene: TRBV6-4

CDR3aa: CASSQEPGGVGNQPQHF
v_gene: TRBV4-2

CDR3aa: CASSTWDTNQPQHF
v_gene: TRBV7-9

CDR3aa: CSTLGTANTEAFF
v_gene: TRBV29-1

CDR3aa: CASSRPDTDTQYF
v_gene: TRBV7-3

CDR3aa: CAISESTGWRYEQYF
v_gene: TRBV10-3

CDR3aa: CASSISQTGNEKLFF
v_gene: TRBV19